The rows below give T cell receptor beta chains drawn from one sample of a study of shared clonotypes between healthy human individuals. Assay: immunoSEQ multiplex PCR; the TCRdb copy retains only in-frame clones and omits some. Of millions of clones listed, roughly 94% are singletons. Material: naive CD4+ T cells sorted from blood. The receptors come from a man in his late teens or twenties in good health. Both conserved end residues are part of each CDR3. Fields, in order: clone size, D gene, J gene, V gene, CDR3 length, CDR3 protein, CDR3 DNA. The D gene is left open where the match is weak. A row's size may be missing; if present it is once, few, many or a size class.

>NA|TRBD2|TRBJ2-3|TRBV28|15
CASTPAGGPTDTQYF
TGTGCCAGCACTCCGGCGGGGGGGCCGACAGATACGCAGTATTTT
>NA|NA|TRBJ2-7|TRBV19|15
CASSRKGQDPREQYF
TGTGCCAGTAGTCGCAAAGGGCAGGACCCGAGGGAGCAGTACTTC
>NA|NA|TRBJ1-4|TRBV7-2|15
CASSPGGTNNEKLFF
TGTGCCAGCAGTCCGGGAGGGACGAATAATGAAAAACTGTTTTTT
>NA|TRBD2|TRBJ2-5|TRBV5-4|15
CASSLSGGPLETQYF
TGTGCCAGCAGTCTTTCGGGGGGGCCTTTGGAGACCCAGTACTTC
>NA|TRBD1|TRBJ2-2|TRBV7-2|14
CASSLRQGPGELFF
TGTGCCAGCAGCCTCCGACAGGGGCCCGGGGAGCTGTTTTTT
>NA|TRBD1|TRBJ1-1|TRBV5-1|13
CASSNRGWMEAFF
TGCGCCAGCTCCAACAGGGGGTGGATGGAGGCTTTCTTT
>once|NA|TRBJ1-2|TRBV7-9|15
CASSLNQALLYGYTF
TGTGCCAGCAGCTTAAACCAGGCCCTACTCTATGGCTACACCTTC
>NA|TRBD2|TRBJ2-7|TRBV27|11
CATSGGTEQYF
TGTGCCACCTCGGGGGGAACCGAGCAGTACTTC
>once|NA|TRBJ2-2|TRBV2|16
CASSASGDRGTGELFF
TGTGCCAGCAGCGCTTCAGGGGATCGGGGCACCGGGGAGCTGTTTTTT
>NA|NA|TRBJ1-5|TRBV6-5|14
CASSLGSPNQPQHF
TGTGCCAGCAGTTTAGGGTCGCCGAATCAGCCCCAGCATTTT
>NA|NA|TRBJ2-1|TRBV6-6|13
CASSTPPGSEQFF
TGTGCCAGCAGTACCCCCCCGGGGAGTGAGCAGTTCTTC
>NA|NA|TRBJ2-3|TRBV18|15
CASFSRTPYSDTQYF
TGTGCCAGCTTCTCCAGAACACCTTATTCCGATACGCAGTATTTT
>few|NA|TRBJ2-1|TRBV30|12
CAWSMLSNEQFF
TGTGCCTGGAGTATGCTATCCAATGAGCAGTTCTTC
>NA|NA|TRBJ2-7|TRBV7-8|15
CASSQMNGPRMEQYF
TGTGCCAGCAGCCAGATGAACGGGCCCCGGATGGAGCAGTACTTC
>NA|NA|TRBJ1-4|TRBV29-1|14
CSVSMGSTNEKLFF
TGCAGCGTCAGTATGGGGTCGACTAATGAAAAACTGTTTTTT
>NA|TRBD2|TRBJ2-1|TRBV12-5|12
CASGSGGGEQFF
TGTGCTAGTGGTTCGGGGGGTGGTGAGCAGTTCTTC
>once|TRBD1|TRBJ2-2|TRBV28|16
CASSWRQGKSTGELFF
TGTGCCAGCAGTTGGCGACAGGGGAAGAGCACCGGGGAGCTGTTTTTT
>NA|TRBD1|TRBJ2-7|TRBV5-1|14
CASSLGQGGYEQYF
TGCGCCAGCAGCTTAGGACAGGGGGGCTACGAGCAGTACTTC
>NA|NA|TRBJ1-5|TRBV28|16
CASSFVRGTGNQPQHF
TGTGCCAGCAGTTTTGTAAGGGGAACGGGCAATCAGCCCCAGCATTTT
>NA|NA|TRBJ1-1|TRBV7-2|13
CASSFHFDTEAFF
TGTGCCAGCAGCTTCCATTTTGACACTGAAGCTTTCTTT
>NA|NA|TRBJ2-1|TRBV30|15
CAWRIPGGSYNEQFF
TGTGCCTGGAGAATTCCGGGGGGCAGTTACAATGAGCAGTTCTTC
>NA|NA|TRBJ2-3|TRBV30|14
CAWSKRGGEDTQYF
TGTGCCTGGAGTAAGAGGGGGGGCGAGGATACGCAGTATTTT
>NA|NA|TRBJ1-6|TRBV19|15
CASRTQGLANSPLHF
TGTGCCAGTCGAACACAGGGTTTGGCCAATTCACCCCTCCACTTT
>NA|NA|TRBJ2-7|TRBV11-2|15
CASSLVGQGTYEQYF
TGTGCCAGCAGCTTAGTGGGTCAGGGGACCTACGAGCAGTACTTC
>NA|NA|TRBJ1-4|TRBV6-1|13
CASRVLTNEKLFF
TGTGCCAGCAGGGTGCTTACTAATGAAAAACTGTTTTTT
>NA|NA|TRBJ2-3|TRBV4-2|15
CASSQEATGSDTQYF
TGTGCCAGCAGCCAAGAGGCCACCGGATCGGATACGCAGTATTTT
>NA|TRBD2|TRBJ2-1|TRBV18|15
CASSPRRGGYNEQFF
TGTGCCAGCTCACCGCGACGGGGGGGGTACAATGAGCAGTTCTTC
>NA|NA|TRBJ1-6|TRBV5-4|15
CASSMSQDSWSPLHF
TGTGCCAGCAGCATGTCACAGGATTCGTGGTCACCCCTCCACTTT
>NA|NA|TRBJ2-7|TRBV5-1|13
CASRSEGVHEQYF
TGCGCCAGCAGGTCGGAAGGGGTCCACGAGCAGTACTTC
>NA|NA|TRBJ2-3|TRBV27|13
CASSLYRTDTQYF
TGTGCCAGCAGTTTATATCGGACAGATACGCAGTATTTT
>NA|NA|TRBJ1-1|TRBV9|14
CASSTVQSHTEAFF
TGTGCCAGCAGCACGGTCCAGTCGCACACTGAAGCTTTCTTT
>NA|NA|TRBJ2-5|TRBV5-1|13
CASSTGDQETQYF
TGCGCCAGCAGCACTGGGGACCAAGAGACCCAGTACTTC
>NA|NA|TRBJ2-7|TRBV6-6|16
CASTASQGLVSYEQYF
TGTGCCAGCACAGCATCACAGGGATTAGTATCCTACGAGCAGTACTTC
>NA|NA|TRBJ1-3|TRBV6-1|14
CASRRSEGPDTIYF
TGTGCCAGCAGGAGGTCGGAAGGCCCGGACACCATATATTTT
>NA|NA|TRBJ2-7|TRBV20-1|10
CSAGSYEQYF
TGCAGTGCCGGATCCTACGAGCAGTACTTC
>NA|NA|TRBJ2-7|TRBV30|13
CAWSEGGTYEQYF
TGTGCCTGGAGTGAGGGGGGAACCTACGAGCAGTACTTC
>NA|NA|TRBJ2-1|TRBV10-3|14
CAISVGVSYNEQFF
TGTGCCATCAGTGTTGGGGTATCCTACAATGAGCAGTTCTTC
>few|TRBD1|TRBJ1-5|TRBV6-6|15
CASSRTGTANQPQHF
TGTGCCAGCAGTCGGACCGGGACAGCGAATCAGCCCCAGCATTTT
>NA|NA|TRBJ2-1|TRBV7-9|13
CASTRGGYNEQFF
TGTGCCAGCACCCGAGGGGGTTACAATGAGCAGTTCTTC
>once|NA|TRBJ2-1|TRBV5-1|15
CASTAGGQSFNEQFF
TGCGCCAGCACGGCTGGCGGCCAGTCGTTCAATGAGCAGTTCTTC
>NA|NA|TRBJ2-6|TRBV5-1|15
CASSRTASGANVLTF
TGCGCCAGCAGCCGGACAGCGTCTGGGGCCAACGTCCTGACTTTC
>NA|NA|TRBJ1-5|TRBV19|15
CASSRSWGKDQPQHF
TGTGCCAGTAGTAGGTCCTGGGGGAAGGATCAGCCCCAGCATTTT
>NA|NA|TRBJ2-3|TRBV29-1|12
CSVVESTDTQYF
TGCAGCGTTGTTGAGAGCACAGATACGCAGTATTTT
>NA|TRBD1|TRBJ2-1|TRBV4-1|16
CASSQVGRGSDNEQFF
TGCGCCAGCAGCCAAGTCGGCAGGGGGTCTGACAATGAGCAGTTCTTC
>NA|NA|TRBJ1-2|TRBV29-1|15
CSVSFRAKGDYGYTF
TGCAGCGTTAGTTTTCGGGCCAAAGGGGACTATGGCTACACCTTC
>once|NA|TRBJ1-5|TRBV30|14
CAWSEGGGSQPQHF
TGTGCCTGGAGTGAGGGTGGGGGGTCTCAGCCCCAGCATTTT
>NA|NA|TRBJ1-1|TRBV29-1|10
CSVGQAGAFF
TGCAGCGTTGGACAGGCCGGGGCTTTCTTT
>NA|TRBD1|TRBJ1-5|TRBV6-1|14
CASSGDRAVQPQHF
TGTGCCAGCAGTGGCGACAGGGCTGTGCAGCCCCAGCATTTT
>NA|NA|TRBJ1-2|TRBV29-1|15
CSVEDAPGPLFGYTF
TGCAGCGTTGAAGATGCTCCGGGGCCCCTTTTTGGCTACACCTTC
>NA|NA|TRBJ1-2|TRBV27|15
CASSTRTRGNYGYTF
TGTGCCAGCAGTACCCGGACGAGGGGGAACTATGGCTACACCTTC
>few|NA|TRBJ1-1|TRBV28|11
CAIRGNTEAFF
TGTGCCATCCGGGGGAACACTGAAGCTTTCTTT
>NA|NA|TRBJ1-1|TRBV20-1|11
CSAIPSAEAFF
TGCAGTGCTATACCCTCGGCTGAAGCTTTCTTT
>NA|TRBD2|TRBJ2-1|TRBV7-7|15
CASSQTGLVGDEQFF
TGTGCTAGCAGCCAAACGGGACTAGTCGGCGATGAGCAGTTCTTC
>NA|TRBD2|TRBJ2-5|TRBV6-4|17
CASSDSRLAGLQETQYF
TGTGCCAGCAGTGACTCTCGGCTAGCGGGATTACAAGAGACCCAGTACTTC
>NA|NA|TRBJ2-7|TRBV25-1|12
CASSEWGWGIYF
NA